The 18 T cell receptor beta chains listed next were all sequenced from one sample in a study of graft-versus-host responses after intestinal transplantation. Libraries were prepared by immunoSEQ multiplex PCR; TCRdb keeps only in-frame clonotypes and omits some of them. The sample shows under 95,000 clones, 80% to 90% of them seen only once. These TCRs are of unknown antigen specificity. Sequenced material: unstimulated CD8+ T cells sorted from spleen or lymph node cells, taken before intestinal transplant. These receptor sequences come from a human donor who received an intestinal transplant.

V and J are TRBV27 and TRBJ1-2; 9 bases fit TRBD1. The junction had 3 bases not matched to a gene; V was cut back by 0 bases and J by 4 bases. The germline gives CDR1 MNHEY, CDR2 SMNVEV (reference sequence). The length of the CDR3 is 15 residues. The CDR3 DNA follows: TGTGCCAGCAGTTTATCGACAGGGGGGAGCTATGGCTACACCTTC. Residues: CASSLSTGGSYGYTF.

The genes are TRBV5-6 and TRBJ2-7; 10 bases fit TRBD1. V trimming: 4 bases; J trimming: 3 bases; junction bases outside the gene matches: 7. The V gene's germline CDR1 is SGHDT and CDR2 YYEEEE. CDR3 length: 15 amino acids. The CDR3 DNA reads as TGTGCCAGCAGCGGTCCCGGGACAGGGGTCTACGAGCAGTACTTC. Its translation: CASSGPGTGVYEQYF.

The V gene is TRBV28, the J gene TRBJ2-1; 10 nucleotides match TRBD2. The CDR3 length is 16 residues. Trimming removed 10 bases from V and 1 base from J; junction bases left unmatched: 10. Germline V gives CDR1 MDHEN, CDR2 SYDVKM. This CDR3 reads CATEQGTSASYNEQFF. CDR3 DNA sequence: TGTGCCACTGAGCAGGGGACTAGCGCGTCCTACAATGAGCAGTTCTTC. Drawing the rest from reference TRBV28 and TRBJ2-1, the complete variable domain is DVKVTQSSRYLVKRTGEKVFLECVQDMDHENMFWYRQDPGLGLRLIYFSYDVKMKEKGDIPEGYSVSREKKERFSLILESASTNQTSMYLCATEQGTSASYNEQFFGPGTRLTVL.

Worth noting for this clone: At one end, the junction sequence differs from germline, possibly due to a read error. The CDR3 DNA follows: TGTGCTAGCAGCCCGGGAGGGGCAGATACGCAGTATTTT. Residues: CASSPGGADTQYF. J is TRBJ2-3 and V is TRBV7-7; TRBD2 matches at 8 bases. CDR1 and CDR2 (germline): SSHAT, FNYEAQ (reference sequence). CDR3 length: 13 amino acids.

In this sample, this clone turned up a few times. The chain combines TRBV7-9 with TRBJ1-4, with a possible D match to TRBD1 (5 bases). Looked up from germline, CDR1 is SEHNR and CDR2 is FQNEAQ (reference sequence). The CDR3 length is 14 residues. V was cut by 3 bases and J by 3 bases, with 8 bases left in between. The CDR3 DNA sequence: TGTGCCAGCAGCTTCAGGGATCCTAATGAAAAACTGTTTTTT. Amino acid sequence: CASSFRDPNEKLFF.

J is TRBJ1-1 and V is TRBV5-8; 10 nucleotides line up with TRBD1. The CDR3 length is 16 residues. Germline assignment: CDR1 SGHTS and CDR2 YDEGEE. Trimming took 7 bases from V and 6 from J; bases not matched to a gene: 15. The CDR3, as DNA: TGTGCCAGCTGTAACCGGGACAGGGGAAATGGTGCTGAAGCTTTCTTT. Protein: CASCNRDRGNGAEAFF.

The chain has TRBV9 and TRBJ2-7; no firm D call. The V gene lost 2 bases and the J gene lost 0 bases, with 12 bases spanning the gap. This CDR3 comprises 15 residues. The germline CDR1 and CDR2 sequences are SGDLS and YYNGEE. The chain's CDR3 is CASSVGALSSYEQYF. As DNA, the CDR3 is TGTGCCAGCAGCGTTGGAGCCTTGAGCTCCTACGAGCAGTACTTC.

CDR3 amino acids: CASSRQATDTQYF. The CDR3 DNA reads TGTGCCAGCAGCCGACAGGCCACAGATACGCAGTATTTT. This rearrangement joins TRBV6-4 to TRBJ2-3; maybe TRBD1 (6 bases). Germline loops: CDR1 MRHNA, CDR2 SNTAGT. Trimming took off 6 bases at V and 2 bases at J, with 9 bases between the two ends. The CDR3 covers 13 residues.

The chain joins TRBV11-2 to TRBJ2-7, with D perhaps TRBD2 (5 bases). From germline, CDR1 is SGHAT and CDR2 FQNNGV. The CDR3 spans 16 residues. V lost 6 bases and J 2 bases, leaving 20 bases between the germline ends. In DNA form, the CDR3 reads TGTGCCAGCAGTGGGAGAGGGATGGCAGTCCCCTACGAGCAGTACTTC. Protein product: CASSGRGMAVPYEQYF.

This clone showed up just once. J is TRBJ1-1 and V is TRBV28, with D possibly being TRBD1 (5 bases). The CDR3 is made up of 13 amino acids. CDR1 is MDHEN and CDR2 is SYDVKM in the germline V gene. Trimming removed 6 bases at V and 3 bases at J, with 11 bases between. The CDR3 DNA follows: TGTGCCAGCAGACTCCCGGGGGACACTGAAGCTTTCTTT. This encodes CASRLPGDTEAFF.

This clone is termed medium-sized (0.01 to 0.1%). The chain links TRBV28 to TRBJ1-5; perhaps TRBD1 as D (6 bases). CDR1 and CDR2 from the germline V gene are MDHEN and SYDVKM. Trimming took off 4 bases at V and 5 bases at J, with 15 bases between the two ends. CDR3 size: 15 residues. For the CDR3, the DNA is TGTGCCAGCAGTTCCAGGGGATTGTCGGATCAGCCCCAGCATTTT. Encoded protein: CASSSRGLSDQPQHF.

The chain links TRBV4-1 to TRBJ2-7; 7 positions agree with TRBD1. CDR1 is MGHRA and CDR2 is YSYEKL in the germline V gene. CDR3 length: 14 amino acids. V dropped 2 bases and J dropped 4; count of bases not matched to a gene: 5. The CDR3, as DNA: TGCGCCAGCAGCCAATCGACAGGGTCTTACGAGCAGTACTTC. Protein sequence: CASSQSTGSYEQYF.

The V call is TRBV6-1, the J call TRBJ1-4; D may be TRBD1 (6 bases). The length of the CDR3 is 14 residues. Germline lookup yields CDR1 MNHNS and CDR2 SASEGT. Trimming pared 6 bases from V and 3 bases from J, leaving 11 bases between. The chain's CDR3 is CASSPTGANEKLFF. The CDR3 DNA follows: TGTGCCAGCAGCCCGACAGGAGCTAATGAAAAACTGTTTTTT.

The chain couples TRBV2 to TRBJ2-1, with 7 bases aligning to TRBD2. The CDR3 spans 16 residues. The V gene's germline CDR1 is SNHLY and CDR2 FYNNEI. Germline trimming cut 4 bases from V and 3 bases from J; bases unmatched to any gene: 9. DNA for the CDR3: TGTGCCAGCAGTGTAAGGCTAGCGGATTACTACAATGAGCAGTTCTTC. Protein sequence: CASSVRLADYYNEQFF. The whole variable domain, remainder taken from reference TRBV2 and TRBJ2-1, is EPEVTQTPSHQVTQMGQEVILRCVPISNHLYFYWYRQILGQKVEFLVSFYNNEISEKSEIFDDQFSVERPDGSNFTLKIRSTKLEDSAMYFCASSVRLADYYNEQFFGPGTRLTVL.

The chain is built from TRBV6-5 and TRBJ2-2; tentatively, D is TRBD1 (6 bases). Trimming removed 6 bases at V and 4 bases at J, with 12 bases between. Germline-derived CDR1 and CDR2 are MNHEY and SVGAGI. The CDR3 runs 14 residues. For the CDR3, the DNA is TGTGCCAGCAGCGCCGAGGGGGTCACCGGGGAGCTGTTTTTT. Amino acids: CASSAEGVTGELFF.

The chain uses TRBV29-1 and TRBJ1-2, with D unclear. CDR3 length: 12 amino acids. The V end was cut by 2 bases, the J end by 6 bases, with 10 bases between. The germline V gene has CDR1 SQVTM and CDR2 ANQGSEA. CDR3 in amino acids: CSVERTRDGYTF. CDR3 nucleotides: TGCAGCGTTGAAAGGACTCGGGATGGCTACACCTTC. The whole variable domain, filled in from reference TRBV29-1 and TRBJ1-2, reads SAVISQKPSRDICQRGTSLTIQCQVDSQVTMMFWYRQQPGQSLTLIATANQGSEATYESGFVIDKFPISRPNLTFSTLTVSNMSPEDSSIYLCSVERTRDGYTFGSGTRLTVV.

The rearrangement links TRBV9 to TRBJ1-4; TRBD1 matches 7 bases. Trimming at V came to 3 bases and at J to 5 bases, leaving 4 bases not matched to a gene. The CDR3 covers 14 residues. The V gene's germline CDR1 is SGDLS and CDR2 YYNGEE. The CDR3 DNA reads as TGTGCCAGCAGCGGCAGGGGGAGGAATGAAAAACTGTTTTTT. This gives the protein CASSGRGRNEKLFF.

V and J are TRBV4-1 and TRBJ1-1, with 7 bases aligning to TRBD1. Trimming took 10 bases from V and 4 from J; bases not matched to a gene: 9. Per the germline V gene, CDR1 is MGHRA and CDR2 is YSYEKL. The CDR3 totals 13 residues. In nucleotides, the CDR3 is TGCGCCACCGCCCAGACAGGGTTCACTGAAGCTTTCTTT. It specifies CATAQTGFTEAFF.